This T cell receptor beta chain is drawn from a study of vaccination and CD4 T cells after COVID-19. Overall study context: Post-vaccination samples were procured at a median of roughly 70 days following dose two (range 14 to 241).

The CDR3 loop spans 14 amino acids. The germline gives CDR1 SGHAT, CDR2 FQNNGV. Trimming took off 5 bases at V and 7 bases at J, with 17 bases between the two ends. The treatment is: approximately 9-day PBMC culture with coronavirus spike peptide pools or control peptides (ViraFEST assay). Approximately 1.8 million PBMCs were grown per well alongside roughly 9 IU/ml IL-2 and around 9.6 ug/ml peptide pools. An Oncomine TCR Beta short-read assay was used to sequence the DNA from cultured CD4+ T cells. TCRdb passed the PCR reads through MiXCR, listing each CDR3 protein once. The profile shows under 20,000 distinct CDR3 sequences, 70% of them singletons. Comments on this clonotype: What it binds is unknown.

Input material: CD4+ T cells from blood, cultured in vitro. V usage is TRBV11-2 and J usage is TRBJ2-5; D is perhaps TRBD2 (5 bases). This sequence was found in a human donor who had recovered from COVID-19. CDR3 nucleotides: TGTGCCAGCAGCCCAGAGGCGGGCATGGGGACCCAGTACTTC. It yields the protein CASSPEAGMGTQYF.